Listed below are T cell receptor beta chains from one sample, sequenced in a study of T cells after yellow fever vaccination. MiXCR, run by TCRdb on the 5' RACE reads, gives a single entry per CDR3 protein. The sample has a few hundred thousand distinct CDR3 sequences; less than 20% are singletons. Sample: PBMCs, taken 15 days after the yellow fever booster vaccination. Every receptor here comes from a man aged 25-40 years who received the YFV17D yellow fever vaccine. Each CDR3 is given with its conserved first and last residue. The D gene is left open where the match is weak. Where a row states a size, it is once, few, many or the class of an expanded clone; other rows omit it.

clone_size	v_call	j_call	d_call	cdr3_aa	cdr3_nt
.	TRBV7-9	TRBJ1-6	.	CASSLEGTLHF	TGTGCCAGCAGCTTAGAGGGCACCCTCCACTTT
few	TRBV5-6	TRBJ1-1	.	CASSLLRREAFF	TGTGCCAGCAGCCTCCTCCGCCGTGAAGCTTTCTTT
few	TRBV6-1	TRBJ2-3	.	CASSRQPLNTDTQYF	TGTGCCAGCAGTCGACAGCCGTTGAACACAGATACGCAGTATTTT
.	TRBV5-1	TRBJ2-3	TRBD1	CASRGQPADTYTDTQYF	TGCGCCAGCCGGGGACAGCCAGCCGACACTTACACAGATACGCAGTATTTT
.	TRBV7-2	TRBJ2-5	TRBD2	CASSSEGTRAETQYF	TGTGCCAGCAGCTCCGAAGGGACTAGGGCAGAGACCCAGTACTTC
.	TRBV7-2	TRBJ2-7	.	CASSTMGEQYF	TGTGCCAGCAGCACCATGGGAGAGCAGTACTTC
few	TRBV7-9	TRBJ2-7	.	CASSTGRYSSYEQYF	TGTGCCAGCAGCACCGGCCGATACTCCTCCTACGAGCAGTACTTC
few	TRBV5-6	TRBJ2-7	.	CASSFLSRTYEQYF	TGTGCCAGCAGCTTTTTAAGTAGGACCTACGAGCAGTACTTC
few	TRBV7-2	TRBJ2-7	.	CASSLKGQNYEQYF	TGTGCCAGCAGCTTAAAAGGTCAAAACTACGAGCAGTACTTC
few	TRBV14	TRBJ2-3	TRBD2	CASSVGRAALYTQYF	TGTGCCAGCAGCGTCGGGAGGGCCGCGTTGTATACGCAGTATTTT
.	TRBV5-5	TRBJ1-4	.	CASGPGGNEKLFF	TGTGCCAGCGGCCCCGGGGGTAATGAAAAACTGTTTTTT
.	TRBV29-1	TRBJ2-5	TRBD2	CSHGASGISETQYF	TGCAGCCATGGGGCTAGCGGGATTTCAGAGACCCAGTACTTC
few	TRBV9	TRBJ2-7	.	CASSVGVNSYEQYF	TGTGCCAGCAGCGTAGGTGTTAACTCCTACGAGCAGTACTTC
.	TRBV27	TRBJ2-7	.	CSSLLTVQYSYEQYF	TGTAGCAGTTTGTTGACGGTCCAATACTCCTACGAGCAGTACTTC
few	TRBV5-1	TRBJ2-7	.	CASREQGTSSYEQYF	TGCGCCAGCAGGGAACAGGGGACTAGCTCCTACGAGCAGTACTTC
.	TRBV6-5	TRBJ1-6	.	CASSYSDGERGSPLHF	TGTGCCAGCAGTTACTCCGATGGCGAAAGGGGTTCACCCCTCCACTTT
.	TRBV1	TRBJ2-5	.	CTSSQRDETQYF	TGCACCAGCAGCCAGAGGGATGAGACCCAGTACTTC
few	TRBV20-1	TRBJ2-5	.	CSAQRWTQYF	TGCAGTGCCCAGCGCTGGACCCAGTACTTC
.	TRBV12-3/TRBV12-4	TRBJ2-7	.	CASSTSTGPYEQYF	TGTGCCAGCAGTACCTCGACAGGCCCCTACGAGCAGTACTTC
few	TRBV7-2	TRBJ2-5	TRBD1	CASRKRTGQETQYF	TGTGCCAGCAGGAAGAGGACAGGGCAAGAGACCCAGTACTTC
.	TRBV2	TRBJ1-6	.	CASLLDSSLSPLHF	TGTGCCAGCCTCTTGGACAGTTCTCTTTCACCCCTCCACTTT
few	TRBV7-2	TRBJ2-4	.	CASSLQGPGNIQYF	TGTGCCAGCAGCTTACAGGGCCCTGGGAACATTCAGTACTTC
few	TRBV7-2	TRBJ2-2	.	CASSPVAENTGELFF	TGTGCCAGCAGCCCGGTGGCGGAAAACACCGGGGAGCTGTTTTTT
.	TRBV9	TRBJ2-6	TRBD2	CASSVAGGRGGANVLTF	TGTGCCAGCAGCGTAGCTGGAGGGAGGGGTGGGGCCAACGTCCTGACTTTC
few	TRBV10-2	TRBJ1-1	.	CAIQGSMNTEAFF	TGCGCCATCCAGGGGAGTATGAACACTGAAGCTTTCTTT
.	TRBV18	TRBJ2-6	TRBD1	CASSSGQGYLGANVLTF	TGTGCCAGCTCATCCGGACAGGGGTACCTCGGGGCCAACGTCCTGACTTTC
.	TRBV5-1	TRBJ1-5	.	CASSTGTNNQPQHF	TGCGCCAGCAGCACCGGGACGAACAATCAGCCCCAGCATTTT
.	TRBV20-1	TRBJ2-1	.	CRVSGPSSYNEQFF	TGCAGGGTGAGCGGGCCTAGCTCCTACAATGAGCAGTTCTTC
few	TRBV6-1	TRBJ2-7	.	CASKKQWSSSYEQYF	TGTGCCAGCAAAAAACAGTGGAGTTCTTCCTACGAGCAGTACTTC
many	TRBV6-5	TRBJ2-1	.	CASSSPVAGRVNEQFF	TGTGCCAGCAGTTCCCCAGTGGCGGGACGGGTGAATGAGCAGTTCTTC
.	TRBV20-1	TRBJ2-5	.	CSAGSGRETQYF	TGCAGTGCTGGGAGTGGACGGGAGACCCAGTACTTC